Presented here are 15 T cell receptor beta chains from one specimen sequenced in a study of T cell responses to AZD1222 COVID-19 vaccine. Produced via immunoSEQ multiplex PCR; TCRdb's table is partial and in-frame only. The sample gives 250,000 or so clones, 85% to 95% of which show up once; about 0.5% is in the top ten. The source was peripheral blood, collected on day 0 of AZD1222 vaccination. The origin of the receptors is an adult in good health.

The CDR3 loop is CASSHSDRGGTGELFF. DNA of the CDR3: TGCGCCAGCAGCCATTCAGACAGGGGCGGGACCGGGGAGCTGTTTTTT. This chain links TRBV5-1 with TRBJ2-2; TRBD1 matches at 8 bases. The length of the CDR3 is 16 residues. With 4 bases clipped from V and 5 bases from J, the junction kept 10 bases outside the gene matches. Germline CDR1 and CDR2: SGHRS and YFSETQ. The full variable domain, with the rest looked up from reference TRBV5-1 and TRBJ2-2, is KAGVTQTPRYLIKTRGQQVTLSCSPISGHRSVSWYQQTPGQGLQFLFEYFSETQRNKGNFPGRFSGRQFSNSRSEMNVSTLELGDSALYLCASSHSDRGGTGELFFGEGSRLTVL.

V and J are TRBV7-3 and TRBJ2-1, with 9 bases matching TRBD2. The junction had 4 bases not matched to a gene; V was cut back by 3 bases and J by 4 bases. The CDR3 has 15 amino acids. Germline loops: CDR1 SGHTA, CDR2 FQGTGA. The CDR3 region has the DNA TGTGCCAGCAGCTTGACTAGCGGAATTTACAATGAGCAGTTCTTC. Translating it yields CASSLTSGIYNEQFF.

The chain employs TRBV6-5 and TRBJ2-7; D unclear. The CDR3 runs to 15 residues. The V end was cut by 6 bases, the J end by 1 base, with 16 bases between. Germline assignment: CDR1 MNHEY and CDR2 SVGAGI. CDR3 sequence reads: CASRHVSGSSYEQYF. As DNA, the CDR3 is TGTGCCAGCAGACACGTGTCAGGTAGTTCCTACGAGCAGTACTTC.

The rearrangement links TRBV2 to TRBJ2-5, with D possibly matching TRBD1 (6 bases). Between the trimmed V and J ends, which lost 4 bases and 1 base, there was a span of 10 bases. The CDR3 has 14 residues. The V gene's germline CDR1 is SNHLY and CDR2 FYNNEI. This chain's CDR3 is CASSAGRGQETQYF. CDR3 bases: TGTGCCAGCAGTGCTGGCAGGGGCCAAGAGACCCAGTACTTC.

The chain is built from TRBV25-1 and TRBJ1-5; D unresolved. V shed 10 bases and J shed 4 bases, with 8 bases lying between them. The length of the CDR3 is 11 residues. Germline assignment: CDR1 MGHDK and CDR2 SYGVNS. Here the CDR3 reads CATHGNQPQHF. The CDR3, as DNA: TGTGCCACCCACGGGAATCAGCCCCAGCATTTT.

This clone was seen just once. The chain joins TRBV7-2 to TRBJ1-6; maybe TRBD1 (6 bases). Trimming shortened V by 1 base and J by 8 bases, and 15 bases separated the two germline ends. The V gene's germline CDR1 is SGHTA and CDR2 FQGNSA. This CDR3 region has 16 residues. This chain's CDR3 is CASSLVYRVEDSPLHF. CDR3 coding DNA: TGTGCCAGCAGCTTAGTATACAGGGTTGAGGATTCACCCCTCCACTTT.

The chain recombines TRBV7-8 with TRBJ1-2; D uncertain. The CDR3 sequence is 15 residues long. Germline V CDR1 and CDR2: SGHVS, FQNEAQ. Trimming cost V 0 bases and J 8 bases, with 16 bases left between them. CDR3 sequence reads: CASSLASTDSGGYTF. CDR3 DNA sequence: TGTGCCAGCAGCTTAGCGTCGACTGACTCGGGGGGCTACACCTTC.

The J gene is TRBJ2-2, the V gene TRBV5-1; TRBD1 aligns across 7 bases. This CDR3 contains 16 residues. Trimming at V came to 0 bases and at J to 0 bases, leaving 2 bases not matched to a gene. CDR1 and CDR2 from the germline V gene are SGHRS and YFSETQ. Here the CDR3 DNA reads TGCGCCAGCAGCTTGGCCGGACAGGCGAACACCGGGGAGCTGTTTTTT. Translation gives CASSLAGQANTGELFF.

The chain links TRBV2 to TRBJ1-6; no clear D gene. CDR1 is SNHLY, CDR2 FYNNEI, per germline. This CDR3 region has 12 residues. Trimming removed 7 bases at V and 7 bases at J, with 8 bases between. As DNA, the CDR3 is TGTGCCAGCAAGGGTCAGAATTCACCCCTCCACTTT. Translating gives CASKGQNSPLHF.

This chain joins TRBV2 and TRBJ1-3; possibly TRBD1 for D (5 bases). The CDR3 runs to 14 residues. Germline CDR1 SNHLY, CDR2 FYNNEI. The ends were cut back, 7 bases at V and 3 bases at J, with 13 bases in the middle. CDR3 sequence (DNA): TGTGCCAGCATCTCCGACAGTAGTGGAAACACCATATATTTT. This gives the protein CASISDSSGNTIYF.

This clone was counted a single time. This chain links TRBV6-5 with TRBJ2-3; D may match TRBD1 or TRBD2 (5 bases each). Per germline, CDR1 MNHEY and CDR2 SVGAGI. V shed 6 bases and J shed 7 bases, with 20 bases lying between them. The CDR3 is 15 amino acids. DNA for the CDR3: TGTGCCAGCAGCAATCCCGGGACCTCCTTGCATACGCAGTATTTT. Translation: CASSNPGTSLHTQYF.

The chain is built from TRBV7-9 and TRBJ1-3, with 9 bases that match TRBD1. This CDR3 has 15 amino acids. The V and J ends lost 5 bases and 2 bases, in that order; junction bases with no gene match: 4. Looked up from germline, CDR1 is SEHNR and CDR2 is FQNEAQ (reference sequence). The CDR3 reads CASSNNRGPGNTIYF. In nucleotides, the CDR3 is TGTGCCAGCAGCAACAACAGGGGGCCTGGAAACACCATATATTTT. The whole variable domain, filled in from reference TRBV7-9 and TRBJ1-3, reads DTGVSQNPRHKITKRGQNVTFRCDPISEHNRLYWYRQTLGQGPEFLTYFQNEAQLEKSRLLSDRFSAERPKGSFSTLEIQRTEQGDSAMYLCASSNNRGPGNTIYFGEGSWLTVV.

The rearrangement uses TRBV10-3 and TRBJ2-1; D is possibly TRBD2 (6 bases). Germline V gene lookup returns CDR1 ENHRY and CDR2 SYGVKD. Trimming removed 10 bases from V and 4 bases from J, with 14 bases in between. The CDR3 is 13 residues long. In DNA, the CDR3 is TGTGCCACCGGAGGGACGGGTTACAATGAGCAGTTCTTC. Protein product: CATGGTGYNEQFF.

This chain uses TRBV28 with TRBJ2-7; 10 nucleotides match TRBD1. Germline lookup yields CDR1 MDHEN and CDR2 SYDVKM. After removal of 7 bases from V and 3 bases from J, the junction contained 6 bases not matched to a gene. This CDR3 spans 14 amino acids. CDR3 DNA: TGTGCCAGCATCTCCGGGACAGGGGACTACGAGCAGTACTTC. It translates to CASISGTGDYEQYF.

The rearrangement links TRBV9 to TRBJ2-7; D perhaps matches TRBD1 (5 bases). Deletions cut 4 bases from V and 0 bases from J, with 11 bases between. This CDR3 region has 14 residues. Germline V gives CDR1 SGDLS, CDR2 YYNGEE. The CDR3 DNA reads TGTGCCAGCAGCCTACGACAGAGCTCCTACGAGCAGTACTTC. It codes for CASSLRQSSYEQYF.